The 18 T cell receptor beta chains listed next were all sequenced from one sample in a study of blood T cell repertoires in COVID-19. Method: immunoSEQ multiplex PCR; TCRdb's copy keeps in-frame clones and lacks some. The sample has 190,000 or so clones, around 87% seen once. Input material: peripheral blood. All receptors come from a man aged 60 to 69 who had recovered from COVID-19.

V is TRBV15 and J is TRBJ2-7; maybe TRBD1 (6 bases). This CDR3 is built from 11 residues. Trimming took 5 bases from V and 9 from J, leaving 11 bases between them. Germline V gives CDR1 LNHNV, CDR2 YYDKDF (reference sequence). CDR3 sequence reads: CATSGGWGQYF. CDR3 nucleotide sequence: TGTGCCACCAGCGGGGGCTGGGGGCAGTACTTC.

The gene calls are TRBV7-9 and TRBJ2-7; no definite D call. This CDR3 spans 12 amino acids. Per germline, CDR1 SEHNR and CDR2 FQNEAQ (reference sequence). Trimming removed 9 bases from V and 3 bases from J, with 12 bases in between. The CDR3 nucleotides read TGTGCCAGTGCCGGTGGTGTCTACGAGCAGTACTTC. This codes for CASAGGVYEQYF.

This clone was detected once. The chain links TRBV7-8 to TRBJ1-2; 8 nucleotides match TRBD1. This CDR3 has 13 amino acids. The V and J ends lost 7 bases and 5 bases, in that order; junction bases with no gene match: 6. In germline, CDR1 is SGHVS, CDR2 FQNEAQ. CDR3 DNA: TGTGCCAGCACTCCAGGACAGGGTTATGGCTACACCTTC. As protein: CASTPGQGYGYTF.

For this clone: A read error is possible here, since a much larger clone lies one base away. CDR3 sequence reads: CASSSGQGYGYTF. The CDR3 region has the DNA TGTGCCAGCAGTTCCGGACAGGGCTATGGCTACACCTTC. The chain is built from TRBV28 and TRBJ1-2; 8 nucleotides agree with TRBD1. The CDR3 sequence is 13 residues long. Losses at the gene ends were 4 bases for V and 4 bases for J; bases not matched to a gene: 2. The germline V gene has CDR1 MDHEN and CDR2 SYDVKM.

A single count supports this clone. V is TRBV2 and J is TRBJ2-6; D might be TRBD1 (5 bases). Germline loops: CDR1 SNHLY, CDR2 FYNNEI. CDR3 length: 15 amino acids. Trimming pared 7 bases from V and 0 bases from J, leaving 10 bases between. The CDR3 sequence: CASIVGHSGANVLTF. CDR3 bases: TGTGCCAGCATTGTCGGACACTCTGGGGCCAACGTCCTGACTTTC.

The chain uses TRBV13 and TRBJ2-3, with 9 positions matching TRBD1. CDR1 is PRHDT and CDR2 is FYEKMQ in the germline V gene (reference sequence). V lost 8 bases to trimming and J lost 3 bases; unmatched junction nucleotides: 12. The CDR3 sequence is 16 residues long. CDR3 sequence (DNA): TGTGCCAGCGCAACTCTACAGGGGGCGCGGACAGATACGCAGTATTTT. This encodes CASATLQGARTDTQYF.

The rearrangement links TRBV4-3 to TRBJ1-3, with 7 positions matching TRBD1. Trimming took 7 bases from V and 3 from J; bases not matched to a gene: 3. Germline assignment: CDR1 LGHNA and CDR2 YSLEER. CDR3 length: 13 amino acids. The CDR3 loop is CASKGAYGNTIYF. The CDR3 nucleotides read TGCGCCAGCAAGGGGGCGTATGGAAACACCATATATTTT.

V usage is TRBV27 and J usage is TRBJ1-3; D may be TRBD1 (5 bases). The CDR3 is made up of 16 amino acids. CDR1 and CDR2 (germline): MNHEY, SMNVEV (reference sequence). V gave up 5 bases and J gave up 2 bases, with 16 bases separating them. CDR3 coding DNA: TGTGCCAGCAGTCCTCTTGGGACTTTTCCTGGAAACACCATATATTTT. Amino acids: CASSPLGTFPGNTIYF.

The J gene is TRBJ2-5, the V gene TRBV19; D is possibly TRBD2 (5 bases). The CDR3 length is 14 residues. The germline V gene encodes CDR1 LNHDA and CDR2 SQIVND (reference sequence). The V gene lost 9 bases and the J gene lost 5 bases, with 19 bases spanning the gap. Here the CDR3 DNA reads TGTGCCAGCCGCCCTGGGAGCGAGAGGGAGACCCAGTACTTC. Amino acids: CASRPGSERETQYF.

CDR3: CASSLGQGFTEAFF. CDR3 coding DNA: TGTGCCAGCAGCTTAGGGCAGGGGTTCACTGAAGCTTTCTTT. V gene TRBV7-9 combines with J gene TRBJ1-1, with a weak D call TRBD1 (6 bases). Germline CDR1 reads SEHNR; CDR2 reads FQNEAQ (reference sequence). CDR3 length equals 14 residues. With 1 base removed from V and 4 bases from J, the gap between germline ends came to 10 bases.

The DNA for the CDR3 is TGTGCCAGCTCACCACTTGACAGGATGAACACTGAAGCTTTCTTT. Translation: CASSPLDRMNTEAFF. The chain has TRBV18 and TRBJ1-1; tentatively, D is TRBD1 (6 bases). V was shortened by 1 base and J by 0 bases, with 9 bases between the two germline ends. Germline CDR1 KGHSH, CDR2 LQKENI. This CDR3 is built from 15 residues.

V usage is TRBV7-9 and J usage is TRBJ2-7; 10 nucleotides match TRBD1. CDR1 and CDR2 (germline): SEHNR, FQNEAQ (reference sequence). V lost 5 bases and J lost 6; bases outside the gene matches: 7. This CDR3 has 14 amino acids. CDR3 DNA: TGTGCCAGCAGCCCGGACAGGGGGGAGCGCGAGCAGTACTTC. Protein sequence: CASSPDRGEREQYF.

This clone was seen just once. The chain recombines TRBV7-9 with TRBJ2-2, with D perhaps TRBD2 (5 bases). Trimming removed 7 bases from V and 1 base from J, with 22 bases in between. Germline V gene data show CDR1 as SEHNR and CDR2 as FQNEAQ (reference sequence). This CDR3 is built from 18 residues. CDR3 DNA sequence: TGTGCCAGCATCGAATCCCAGGCGAGGGCCCTGAACACCGGGGAGCTGTTTTTT. It yields the protein CASIESQARALNTGELFF. Using reference TRBV7-9 and TRBJ2-2 for the parts outside the CDR3, the full variable domain is DTGVSQNPRHKITKRGQNVTFRCDPISEHNRLYWYRQTLGQGPEFLTYFQNEAQLEKSRLLSDRFSAERPKGSFSTLEIQRTEQGDSAMYLCASIESQARALNTGELFFGEGSRLTVL.

The chain has TRBV20-1 and TRBJ2-3; TRBD2 might be the D (5 bases). V lost 3 bases and J lost 2, with 15 bases in between. The germline CDR1 and CDR2 sequences are DFQATT and SNEGSKA (reference sequence). The CDR3 has 15 amino acids. CDR3 loop: CSASINWGATDTQYF. As DNA, the CDR3 is TGCAGTGCTAGTATTAATTGGGGAGCCACAGATACGCAGTATTTT.

The chain links TRBV19 to TRBJ1-3; a weak D match, TRBD1 (5 bases). This CDR3 spans 18 amino acids. Trimming shortened V by 8 bases and J by 0 bases, and 23 bases separated the two germline ends. From germline, CDR1 is LNHDA and CDR2 SQIVND (reference sequence). The CDR3 sequence: CASREGDFRGGSGNTIYF. DNA for the CDR3: TGTGCCAGTCGCGAAGGGGACTTCCGAGGAGGCTCTGGAAACACCATATATTTT.

This chain joins TRBV6-1 and TRBJ2-1; 9 bases line up with TRBD1. This CDR3 contains 16 residues. From germline, CDR1 is MNHNS and CDR2 SASEGT. The V and J ends lost 4 bases and 0 bases, in that order; junction bases with no gene match: 4. In DNA form, the CDR3 reads TGTGCCAGCAGTGGAGGACAGGGGCTCTCCTACAATGAGCAGTTCTTC. As protein: CASSGGQGLSYNEQFF.

This chain uses TRBV3-1 (or the pseudogene TRBV3-2) with TRBJ2-7; TRBD1 matches 7 bases. Trimming cost V 0 bases and J 3 bases; bases outside gene matches: 8. CDR3 length: 16 residues. Germline CDR1 is LGHDT and CDR2 is YNNKEL (reference sequence). The chain's CDR3 is CASSQEYGTVVYEQYF. CDR3 in DNA: TGTGCCAGCAGCCAAGAATACGGGACAGTGGTCTACGAGCAGTACTTC.

The rearrangement links TRBV5-1 to TRBJ1-1, with D possibly being TRBD1 (5 bases). The CDR3 sequence is 15 residues long. Germline-derived CDR1 and CDR2 are SGHRS and YFSETQ. Trimming took off 6 bases at V and 0 bases at J, with 15 bases between the two ends. CDR3 sequence (DNA): TGCGCCAGCACCCGGGACTCTAGAATGAACACTGAAGCTTTCTTT. Translated: CASTRDSRMNTEAFF.